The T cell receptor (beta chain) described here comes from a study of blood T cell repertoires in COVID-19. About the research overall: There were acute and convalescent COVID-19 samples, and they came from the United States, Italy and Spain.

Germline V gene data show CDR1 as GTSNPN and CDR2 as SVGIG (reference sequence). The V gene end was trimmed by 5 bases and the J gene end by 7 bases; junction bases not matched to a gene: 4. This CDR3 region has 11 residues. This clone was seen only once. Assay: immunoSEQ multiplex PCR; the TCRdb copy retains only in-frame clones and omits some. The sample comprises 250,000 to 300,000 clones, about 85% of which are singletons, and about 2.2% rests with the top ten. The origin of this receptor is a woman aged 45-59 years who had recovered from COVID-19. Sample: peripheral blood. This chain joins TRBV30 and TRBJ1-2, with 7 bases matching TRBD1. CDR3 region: CAWGTVLGYTF. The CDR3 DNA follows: TGTGCCTGGGGGACAGTCCTTGGCTACACCTTC.